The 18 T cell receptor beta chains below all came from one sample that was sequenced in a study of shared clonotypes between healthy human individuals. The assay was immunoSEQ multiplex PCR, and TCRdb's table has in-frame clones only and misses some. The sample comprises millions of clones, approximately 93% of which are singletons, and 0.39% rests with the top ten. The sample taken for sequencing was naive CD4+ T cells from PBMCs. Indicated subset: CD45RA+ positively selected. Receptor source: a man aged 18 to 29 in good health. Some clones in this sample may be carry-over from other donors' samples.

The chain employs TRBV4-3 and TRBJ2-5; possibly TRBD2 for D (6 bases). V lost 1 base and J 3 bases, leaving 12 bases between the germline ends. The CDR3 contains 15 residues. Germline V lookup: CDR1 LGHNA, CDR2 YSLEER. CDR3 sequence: CASSQGRGPEETQYF. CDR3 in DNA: TGCGCCAGCAGCCAAGGGAGGGGTCCCGAAGAGACCCAGTACTTC.

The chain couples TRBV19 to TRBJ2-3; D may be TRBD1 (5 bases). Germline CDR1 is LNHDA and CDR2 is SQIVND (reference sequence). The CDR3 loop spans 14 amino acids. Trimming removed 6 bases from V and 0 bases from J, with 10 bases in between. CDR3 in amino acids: CASRLGHSTDTQYF. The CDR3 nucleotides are TGTGCCAGTAGACTTGGACATAGCACAGATACGCAGTATTTT.

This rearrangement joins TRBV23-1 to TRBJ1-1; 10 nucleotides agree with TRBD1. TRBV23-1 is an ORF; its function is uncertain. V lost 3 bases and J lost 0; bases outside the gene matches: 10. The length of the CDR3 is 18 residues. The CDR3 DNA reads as TGCGCCAGCAGTCATCGCCATGCGGACAGGGGGATGAACACTGAAGCTTTCTTT. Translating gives CASSHRHADRGMNTEAFF.

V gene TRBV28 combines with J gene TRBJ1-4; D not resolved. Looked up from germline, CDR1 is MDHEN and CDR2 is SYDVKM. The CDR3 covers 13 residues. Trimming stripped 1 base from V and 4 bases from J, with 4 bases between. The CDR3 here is CASSLYLNEKLFF. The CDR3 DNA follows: TGTGCCAGCAGTTTATATCTTAATGAAAAACTGTTTTTT.

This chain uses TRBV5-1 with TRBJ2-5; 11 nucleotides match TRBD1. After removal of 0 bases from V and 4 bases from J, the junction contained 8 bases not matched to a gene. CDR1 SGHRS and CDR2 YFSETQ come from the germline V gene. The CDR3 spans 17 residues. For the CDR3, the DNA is TGCGCCAGCAGCTTGGGTCCGGGACAGGGGGTATCAGAGACCCAGTACTTC. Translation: CASSLGPGQGVSETQYF.

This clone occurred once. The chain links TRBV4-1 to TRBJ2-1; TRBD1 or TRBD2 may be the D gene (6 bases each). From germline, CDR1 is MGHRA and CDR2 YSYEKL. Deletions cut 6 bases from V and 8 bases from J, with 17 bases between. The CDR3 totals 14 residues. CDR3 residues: CASRLMRGQDEQFF. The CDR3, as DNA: TGCGCCAGCAGGCTGATGCGGGGACAAGATGAGCAGTTCTTC.

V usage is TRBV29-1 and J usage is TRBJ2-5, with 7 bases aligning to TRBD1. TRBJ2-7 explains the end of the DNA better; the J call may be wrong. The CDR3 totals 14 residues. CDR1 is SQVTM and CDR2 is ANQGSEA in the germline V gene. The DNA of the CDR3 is TGCAGCGGGACGGCCGGGACAGTTTTCTACGAGCAGTACTTC. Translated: CSGTAGTVFYEQYF.

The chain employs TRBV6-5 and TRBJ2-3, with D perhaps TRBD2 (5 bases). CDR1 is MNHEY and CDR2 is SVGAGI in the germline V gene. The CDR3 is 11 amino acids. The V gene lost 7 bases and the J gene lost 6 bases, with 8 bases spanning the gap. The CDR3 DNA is TGTGCCAGCAATAGAGGGGATACGCAGTATTTT. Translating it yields CASNRGDTQYF.

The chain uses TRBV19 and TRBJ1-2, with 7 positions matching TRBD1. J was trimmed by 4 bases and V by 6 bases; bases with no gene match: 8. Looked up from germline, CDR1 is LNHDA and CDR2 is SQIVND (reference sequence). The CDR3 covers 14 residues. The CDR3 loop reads CASSYPGQLYGYTF. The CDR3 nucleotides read TGTGCCAGTAGCTACCCGGGACAGCTCTATGGCTACACCTTC.

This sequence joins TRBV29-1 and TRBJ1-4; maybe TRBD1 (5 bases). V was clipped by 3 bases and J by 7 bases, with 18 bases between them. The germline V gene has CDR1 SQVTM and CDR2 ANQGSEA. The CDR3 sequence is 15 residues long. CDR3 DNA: TGCAGCGTTGAGTGGTCCTTTGGGGCGGGTGAAAAACTGTTTTTT. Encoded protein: CSVEWSFGAGEKLFF.

The CDR3 is CASSVISASLNEQFF. CDR3 bases: TGTGCCAGCAGCGTAATTTCGGCTAGCCTCAATGAGCAGTTCTTC. The chain employs TRBV9 and TRBJ2-1; maybe TRBD2 (5 bases). Germline values: CDR1 SGDLS, CDR2 YYNGEE. The CDR3 is made up of 15 amino acids. The ends were cut back, 1 base at V and 6 bases at J, with 14 bases in the middle.

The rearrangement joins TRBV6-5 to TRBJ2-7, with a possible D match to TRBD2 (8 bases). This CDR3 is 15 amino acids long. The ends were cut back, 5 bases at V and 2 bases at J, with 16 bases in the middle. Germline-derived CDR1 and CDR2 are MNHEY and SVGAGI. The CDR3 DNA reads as TGTGCCAGCAGTCCAACGGGAGGGGGCCCCTACGAGCAGTACTTC. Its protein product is CASSPTGGGPYEQYF.

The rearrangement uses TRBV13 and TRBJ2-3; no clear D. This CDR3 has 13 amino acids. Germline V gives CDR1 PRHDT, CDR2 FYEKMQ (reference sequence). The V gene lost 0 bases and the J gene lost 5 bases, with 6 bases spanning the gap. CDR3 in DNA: TGTGCCAGCAGCTTAGGCCTTTTAGATACGCAGTATTTT. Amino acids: CASSLGLLDTQYF.

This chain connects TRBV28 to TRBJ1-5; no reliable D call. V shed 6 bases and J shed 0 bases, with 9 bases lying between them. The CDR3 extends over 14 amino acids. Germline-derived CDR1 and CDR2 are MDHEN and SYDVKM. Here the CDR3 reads CASRAKYSNQPQHF. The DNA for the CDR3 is TGTGCCAGCAGGGCCAAGTATAGCAATCAGCCCCAGCATTTT. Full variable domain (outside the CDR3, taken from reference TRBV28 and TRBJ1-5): DVKVTQSSRYLVKRTGEKVFLECVQDMDHENMFWYRQDPGLGLRLIYFSYDVKMKEKGDIPEGYSVSREKKERFSLILESASTNQTSMYLCASRAKYSNQPQHFGDGTRLSIL.

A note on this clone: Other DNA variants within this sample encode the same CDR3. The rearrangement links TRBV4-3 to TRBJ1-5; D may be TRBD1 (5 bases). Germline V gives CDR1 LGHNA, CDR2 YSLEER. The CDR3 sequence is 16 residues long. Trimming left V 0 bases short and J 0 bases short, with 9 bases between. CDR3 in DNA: TGCGCCAGCAGCCAAGATGGCGGGGGTAGCAATCAGCCCCAGCATTTT. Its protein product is CASSQDGGGSNQPQHF.

For the CDR3, the DNA is TGTGCCAGTGGACAGGGTGGGCCCCCGACACTAGCCAAAAACATTCAGTACTTC. Translation: CASGQGGPPTLAKNIQYF. The J gene is TRBJ2-4, the V gene TRBV28; TRBD1 matches 8 bases. The CDR3 consists of 18 residues. Germline V gene lookup returns CDR1 MDHEN and CDR2 SYDVKM. J was trimmed by 0 bases and V by 9 bases; bases with no gene match: 16. Complete variable domain (other parts from reference TRBV28 and TRBJ2-4): DVKVTQSSRYLVKRTGEKVFLECVQDMDHENMFWYRQDPGLGLRLIYFSYDVKMKEKGDIPEGYSVSREKKERFSLILESASTNQTSMYLCASGQGGPPTLAKNIQYFGAGTRLSVL.

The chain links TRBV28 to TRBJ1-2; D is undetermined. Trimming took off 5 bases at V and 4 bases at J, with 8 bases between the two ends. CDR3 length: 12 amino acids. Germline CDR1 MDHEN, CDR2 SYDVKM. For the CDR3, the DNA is TGTGCCAGCAGTGACACCCGCTATGGCTACACCTTC. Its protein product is CASSDTRYGYTF.

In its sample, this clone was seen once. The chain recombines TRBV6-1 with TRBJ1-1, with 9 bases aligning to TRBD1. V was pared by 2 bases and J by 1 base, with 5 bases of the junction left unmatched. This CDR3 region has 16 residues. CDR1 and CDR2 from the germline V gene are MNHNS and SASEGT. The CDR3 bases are TGTGCCAGCAGTGAAATACAGGGGGCGAGGAACACTGAAGCTTTCTTT. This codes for CASSEIQGARNTEAFF.